The 30 T cell receptor beta chains given below trace back to one sample, sequenced in a study of T cell changes during pregnancy in multiple sclerosis. Assay: immunoSEQ multiplex PCR; the TCRdb copy retains only in-frame clones and omits some. The sample has about 59,000 clones, 92% seen once; the top ten hold roughly 2.6%. The starting material was peripheral blood, obtained in the second trimester of pregnancy. Receptors originate from a female donor in good health, enrolled as a control in a pregnancy study.

This chain links TRBV7-3 with TRBJ2-5; possible D gene TRBD2, 5 bases. V was trimmed by 3 bases and J by 4 bases, leaving 9 bases between them. This CDR3 has 13 residues. CDR1 is SGHTA and CDR2 is FQGTGA in the germline V gene. The CDR3 spells CASSFGGGETQYF. CDR3 bases: TGTGCCAGCAGCTTCGGAGGCGGAGAGACCCAGTACTTC.

The V and J genes are TRBV28 and TRBJ2-7, with D hard to call. The V end lost 2 bases, the J end lost 9 bases, and 17 bases lay between the germline ends. The CDR3 is made up of 14 amino acids. The germline V gene has CDR1 MDHEN and CDR2 SYDVKM. As DNA, the CDR3 is TGTGCCAGCAGTTTAGGTAGCTCGCTACGTGGGCAGTACTTC. This codes for CASSLGSSLRGQYF.

V usage is TRBV30 and J usage is TRBJ1-3; no firm D call. The CDR3 sequence is 13 residues long. Germline-derived CDR1 and CDR2 are GTSNPN and SVGIG (reference sequence). Trimming cost V 1 base and J 2 bases, with 6 bases left between them. This CDR3 reads CAWSEQAGNTIYF. Written as DNA, the CDR3 is TGTGCCTGGAGTGAGCAGGCTGGAAACACCATATATTTT.

This chain joins TRBV2 and TRBJ2-7; 8 bases are shared with TRBD2. Unmatched junction bases numbered 10, after V lost 7 bases and J lost 5 bases. The CDR3 covers 14 residues. Germline V CDR1 and CDR2: SNHLY, FYNNEI. This CDR3 is CASKGSGGNHEQYF. The CDR3 DNA reads as TGTGCCAGCAAAGGGTCGGGAGGGAACCACGAGCAGTACTTC.

The V gene is TRBV7-9, the J gene TRBJ2-5; the D is unclear. The CDR3 sequence is 13 residues long. V dropped 5 bases and J dropped 2 bases, with 9 bases sitting between them. Germline CDR1 SEHNR, CDR2 FQNEAQ (reference sequence). In DNA, the CDR3 is TGTGCCAGCAGCCACACAGTTCAAGAGACCCAGTACTTC. Its protein product is CASSHTVQETQYF.

The V call is TRBV10-3, the J call TRBJ1-1, with D perhaps matching TRBD1 (6 bases). Trimming removed 2 bases at V and 4 bases at J, with 14 bases between. The CDR3 extends over 15 amino acids. Germline loops: CDR1 ENHRY, CDR2 SYGVKD. The CDR3 reads CAISEKSRGGTEAFF. CDR3 DNA sequence: TGTGCCATCAGTGAGAAATCCAGGGGCGGCACTGAAGCTTTCTTT.

The chain is built from TRBV28 and TRBJ1-1, with D unresolved. Germline V gene sequence: CDR1 MDHEN, CDR2 SYDVKM. V was shortened by 2 bases and J by 1 base, with 11 bases between the two germline ends. The CDR3 totals 15 residues. In DNA, the CDR3 is TGTGCCAGCAGTTTAGGAGGAGGACGGAACACTGAAGCTTTCTTT. It yields the protein CASSLGGGRNTEAFF.

This clone was detected once. The chain couples TRBV28 to TRBJ2-1; D ambiguous. The CDR3 runs 14 residues. In germline, CDR1 is MDHEN, CDR2 SYDVKM. V lost 6 bases and J lost 7, with 16 bases in between. For the CDR3, the DNA is TGTGCCAGCAGGCCCGCAGGCGCCAAAAATGAGCAGTTCTTC. Its protein product is CASRPAGAKNEQFF.

The chain has TRBV11-2 and TRBJ2-7; weak D call: TRBD2 (7 bases). There are 15 residues in the CDR3. CDR1 SGHAT and CDR2 FQNNGV come from the germline V gene. The germline V and J ends were trimmed by 2 bases and 0 bases, with 11 bases remaining between them. This chain's CDR3 is CASSLSGGASYEQYF. CDR3 nucleotide sequence: TGTGCCAGCAGCTTATCTGGGGGGGCCTCCTACGAGCAGTACTTC. The full variable domain, rest sourced from reference TRBV11-2 and TRBJ2-7, is EAGVAQSPRYKIIEKRQSVAFWCNPISGHATLYWYQQILGQGPKLLIQFQNNGVVDDSQLPKDRFSAERLKGVDSTLKIQPAKLEDSAVYLCASSLSGGASYEQYFGPGTRLTVT.

The V call is TRBV10-3, the J call TRBJ1-2; the D gene is possibly TRBD1 (5 bases). Trimming cost V 6 bases and J 0 bases, with 11 bases left between them. The CDR3 has 14 amino acids. Germline CDR1 ENHRY, CDR2 SYGVKD. CDR3 sequence: CAIRGRGTNYGYTF. CDR3 bases: TGTGCCATCAGGGGGCGGGGAACTAACTATGGCTACACCTTC.

The J gene is TRBJ1-3, the V gene TRBV28; TRBD1 is a possible D gene (6 bases). The V end was cut by 5 bases, the J end by 0 bases, with 17 bases between. This CDR3 contains 17 residues. Looked up from germline, CDR1 is MDHEN and CDR2 is SYDVKM. This chain's CDR3 is CASSKIQGALSGNTIYF. For the CDR3, the DNA is TGTGCCAGCAGTAAGATACAGGGCGCGCTCTCTGGAAACACCATATATTTT.

The chain combines TRBV30 with TRBJ2-3; a weak D match, TRBD1 (8 bases). This CDR3 is built from 16 residues. V lost 4 bases and J 0 bases, leaving 17 bases between the germline ends. Germline values: CDR1 GTSNPN, CDR2 SVGIG (reference sequence). CDR3 in DNA: TGTGCCTGGACCTCAGGGGGCGGGAGAAGCACAGATACGCAGTATTTT. It codes for CAWTSGGGRSTDTQYF.

This rearrangement joins TRBV6-4 to TRBJ2-3, with 7 bases identical to TRBD2. This CDR3 contains 15 residues. The V segment lost 3 bases and the J segment 5 bases; nucleotides outside the gene matches: 8. Germline CDR1 is MRHNA and CDR2 is SNTAGT. The CDR3 sequence is CASSDLGGSRDTQYF. The CDR3 nucleotides read TGTGCCAGCAGTGATTTGGGCGGGAGCCGAGATACGCAGTATTTT.

The table lists this clone with a count of one. This chain uses TRBV4-1 with TRBJ2-3; 14 nucleotides match TRBD2. Trimming at V came to 4 bases and at J to 6 bases, leaving 9 bases not matched to a gene. The CDR3 is 17 amino acids. The germline V gene has CDR1 MGHRA and CDR2 YSYEKL. The CDR3 spells CASSPDRLAGGPDTQYF. In DNA form, the CDR3 reads TGCGCCAGCAGCCCCGACCGACTAGCGGGGGGGCCGGATACGCAGTATTTT.

The V and J genes are TRBV4-3 and TRBJ2-3, with D tentatively TRBD2 (6 bases). The germline V gene encodes CDR1 LGHNA and CDR2 YSLEER. V lost 4 bases to trimming and J lost 5 bases, with 16 bases between them. The CDR3 totals 15 residues. In DNA, the CDR3 is TGCGCCAGCAGCCTAGGGACTCAAAGAGGAGATACGCAGTATTTT. This codes for CASSLGTQRGDTQYF.

This clone was counted a single time. The chain employs TRBV5-1 and TRBJ2-1, with a weak D call TRBD2 (6 bases). The CDR3 sequence is 13 residues long. The V end lost 6 bases, the J end lost 3 bases, and 10 bases lay between the germline ends. Germline loops: CDR1 SGHRS, CDR2 YFSETQ. In nucleotides, the CDR3 is TGCGCCAGCAAGAGAGCGGGCTACAATGAGCAGTTCTTC. Protein: CASKRAGYNEQFF.

The chain is built from TRBV5-4 and TRBJ2-7, with TRBD1 as a possible D gene (5 bases). Trimming removed 2 bases at V and 2 bases at J, with 8 bases between. CDR3 size: 13 residues. Per the germline V gene, CDR1 is SGHNT and CDR2 is YYREEE (reference sequence). The CDR3 DNA reads TGTGCCAGCAGCTTAGCAGGGACCTACGAGCAGTACTTC. This gives the protein CASSLAGTYEQYF.

The chain uses TRBV6-5 and TRBJ1-5; no clear D. This CDR3 is 15 amino acids long. Germline CDR1 MNHEY, CDR2 SVGAGI. The ends were cut back, 5 bases at V and 0 bases at J, with 11 bases in the middle. This CDR3 is CASSPRINSNQPQHF. The CDR3, as DNA: TGTGCCAGCAGTCCCAGGATAAATAGCAATCAGCCCCAGCATTTT.

The chain is built from TRBV11-2 and TRBJ2-1; TRBD2 agrees at 8 bases. Trimming removed 5 bases from V and 5 bases from J; junction bases left unmatched: 5. From germline, CDR1 is SGHAT and CDR2 FQNNGV. The CDR3 contains 14 residues. The CDR3 DNA reads TGTGCCAGCAGCCCGGGAGGGGAAAACAATGAGCAGTTCTTC. As protein: CASSPGGENNEQFF.

This sequence joins TRBV7-6 and TRBJ2-7, with TRBD2 matching over 10 bases. The CDR3 covers 22 residues. In germline, CDR1 is SGHVS, CDR2 FNYEAQ. The junction had 22 bases not matched to a gene; V was cut back by 2 bases and J by 0 bases. The CDR3 here is CASSLSHPTIAGGTTRSYEQYF. As DNA, the CDR3 is TGTGCCAGCAGCTTATCCCACCCCACGATAGCGGGAGGTACTACTCGCTCCTACGAGCAGTACTTC.

This clone is a singleton in its sample. This rearrangement joins TRBV5-1 to TRBJ2-4, with 13 bases matching TRBD2. The CDR3 runs 18 residues. V shed 3 bases and J 0 bases; nucleotides not matched to a gene: 6. The V gene's germline CDR1 is SGHRS and CDR2 YFSETQ. The CDR3 region is CASSSGLAGAGAKNIQYF. CDR3 coding DNA: TGCGCCAGCAGCTCCGGACTAGCGGGAGCGGGAGCCAAAAACATTCAGTACTTC.

The chain has TRBV27 and TRBJ2-7, with D perhaps TRBD2 (5 bases). The CDR3 contains 13 residues. Deletions cut 4 bases from V and 7 bases from J, with 14 bases between. Looked up from germline, CDR1 is MNHEY and CDR2 is SMNVEV (reference sequence). The DNA of the CDR3 is TGTGCCAGCAGTTCGGCGGGCCCTTGGGAGCAGTACTTC. It specifies CASSSAGPWEQYF.

The chain recombines TRBV9 with TRBJ2-2; 11 bases agree with TRBD2. The germline CDR1 and CDR2 sequences are SGDLS and YYNGEE. The J segment lost 6 bases and the V segment lost 8 bases, leaving 9 bases of the junction unmatched. The CDR3 is 15 residues long. The DNA of the CDR3 is TGTGCCAGTACCCCCGGTAGCGGGGGGGCCGGGGAGCTGTTTTTT. As protein: CASTPGSGGAGELFF.

The chain uses TRBV7-3 and TRBJ2-1; D is possibly TRBD2 (5 bases). This CDR3 is 15 amino acids long. V was pared by 5 bases and J by 4 bases, with 15 bases between. From germline, CDR1 is SGHTA and CDR2 FQGTGA. The CDR3 DNA follows: TGTGCCAGCAGCCTCCGGCTAGCAGCTTACAATGAGCAGTTCTTC. Translating gives CASSLRLAAYNEQFF. The variable domain in full, completed from reference TRBV7-3 and TRBJ2-1, reads GAGVSQTPSNKVTEKGKYVELRCDPISGHTALYWYRQSLGQGPEFLIYFQGTGAADDSGLPNDRFFAVRPEGSVSTLKIQRTERGDSAVYLCASSLRLAAYNEQFFGPGTRLTVL.

The V gene is TRBV19, the J gene TRBJ1-5; 7 bases align to TRBD1. The CDR3 sequence is 15 residues long. The V and J ends lost 6 bases and 7 bases, in that order; junction bases with no gene match: 12. The germline CDR1 and CDR2 sequences are LNHDA and SQIVND (reference sequence). CDR3 nucleotide sequence: TGTGCCAGTAGAAGGTTTCAGGGGGAAGGCCAGCCCCAGCATTTT. Its translation: CASRRFQGEGQPQHF.

The CDR3 DNA reads as TGTGCCAGCTCACCACCGGGACAGGGGCTCGGTAGCGCCAATGAGCAGTTCTTC. This translates into CASSPPGQGLGSANEQFF. J is TRBJ2-1 and V is TRBV18; the match to TRBD1 covers 10 bases. The CDR3 is 18 residues long. Germline assignment: CDR1 KGHSH and CDR2 LQKENI. V was pared by 0 bases and J by 6 bases, with 11 bases of the junction left unmatched.

J is TRBJ2-7 and V is TRBV7-2; 9 positions match TRBD1. The V and J ends lost 5 bases and 4 bases, in that order; junction bases with no gene match: 12. CDR1 and CDR2 from the germline V gene are SGHTA and FQGNSA. The CDR3 loop spans 16 amino acids. This CDR3 reads CASSLIPGQGWYEQYF. CDR3 DNA sequence: TGTGCCAGCAGCCTCATTCCGGGACAGGGATGGTACGAGCAGTACTTC.

This chain joins TRBV5-6 and TRBJ2-3, with TRBD1 identical over 7 bases. The CDR3 runs to 14 residues. The ends lost 4 bases at V and 4 bases at J; junction bases unmatched: 6. Germline loops: CDR1 SGHDT, CDR2 YYEEEE. CDR3 residues: CASSGDRDADTQYF. CDR3 nucleotides: TGTGCCAGCAGCGGTGACAGGGATGCAGATACGCAGTATTTT.

This chain links TRBV10-1 with TRBJ1-6, with D hard to call. The V gene's germline CDR1 is WNHNN and CDR2 SYGVQD (reference sequence). Deletions cut 9 bases from V and 7 bases from J, with 16 bases between. The CDR3 is 14 residues long. Here the CDR3 DNA reads TGCGCCAGGACCCGAGACTTTTGGAATTCACCCCTCCACTTT. It encodes CARTRDFWNSPLHF.

The chain has TRBV11-2 and TRBJ1-4; 10 bases line up with TRBD1. The trim removed 4 bases at V and 10 bases at J, leaving 6 bases unmatched. The CDR3 is 14 amino acids. The germline CDR1 and CDR2 sequences are SGHAT and FQNNGV. This CDR3 is CASSSDRGSPKLFF. CDR3 bases: TGTGCCAGCAGCTCGGACAGGGGGAGCCCAAAACTGTTTTTT.